The clone carrying this TCR beta chain was seen ten or more times. The sample belongs to a study of CD8 T cells in ankylosing spondylitis. V lost 6 bases and J 5 bases, leaving 8 bases between the germline ends. Germline CDR1 is ENHRY and CDR2 is SYGVKD. The CDR3 totals 13 residues. Using its own MiXCR run on the 5' RACE reads, TCRdb lists one record per CDR3 protein. The data contain approximately 100,000 distinct CDR3 sequences, around 24% of them singletons. This TCR was recovered from a male donor with ankylosing spondylitis. What was sequenced was synovial fluid, either unsorted or a sorted T cell fraction (not recorded which). V and J are TRBV10-3 and TRBJ1-6, with D possibly TRBD1 on 5 matching bases. The CDR3 DNA is TGTGCCATCAGGACGGACAATAATTCACCCCTCCACTTT. It translates to CAIRTDNNSPLHF.